The rows below give T cell receptor beta chains drawn from one sample of a study of T cell clonotyping in hematopoietic cell transplantation. Profiled with immunoSEQ multiplex PCR; TCRdb holds only in-frame clones, not every one. The sample has some 76,000 clones, 90% to 96% seen once; the top ten hold roughly 1.5%. This sample comprised peripheral blood mononuclear cells, obtained before stem cell transplant. These receptor sequences come from a woman between 50 and 59 years old with acute myeloid leukemia. Some clones in this sample may be carry-over from other donors' samples. Each CDR3 is given with its conserved first and last residue.

cdr3_length	v_call	cdr3_aa
14	TRBV11-1	CASSWTSGKNEQFF
12	TRBV27	CATGPGRGEQYF
15	TRBV6-6	CASSYSTGTDYEQYF
16	TRBV6-5	CASSYSLAGGQETQYF
12	TRBV7-2	CASTFSGNTIYF
14	TRBV30	CAWSVQGFNQPQHF
15	TRBV11-2	CASSLGDRGSDTQYF
14	TRBV19	CASRQTANTGELFF
15	TRBV7-3	CASSVDRSSGNTIYF
12	TRBV28	CASSRTVYGYTF
15	TRBV14	CASSPARPSGNTIYF
18	TRBV30	CAWSVPPGEMATNEKLFF
17	TRBV5-1	CASSPGHLAGGTNEQFF
12	TRBV19	CASKGAQETQYF
14	TRBV2	CASRILQGNQPQHF
14	TRBV6-6	CASSQGLATDTQYF
14	TRBV2	CASSGIAGGYEQFF
13	TRBV11-3	CASSTGGADEQFF
15	TRBV27	CASTSFGTGPIEAFF
12	TRBV29-1	CSDSGGGYGYTF
16	TRBV25-1	CASSETRGVMVHEQYF
14	TRBV28	CASRVTGGAFGYTF
13	TRBV29-1	CSVTSGGGETQYF
15	TRBV5-1	CASSLTGGTHTEAFF
19	TRBV27	CASSRRTSGGDVGLDTQYF
16	TRBV18	CASSPTGGAGTTEAFF
18	TRBV14	CASSQVITLNRRNTEAFF
17	TRBV28	CASSPPSGRRGAYEQYF
11	TRBV29-1	CSVGANYGYTF
17	TRBV4-1	CASSLLLAGLNTGELFF
16	TRBV27	CASSLSGAGSHYGYTF
12	TRBV6-5	CASGYLEEPQHF
12	TRBV30	CAWSWITGELFF
15	TRBV7-2	CASSYNRGNNYGYTF
13	TRBV6-5	CASSRDIAYEQYF
15	TRBV7-2	CASSATLGGTGELFF
15	TRBV9	CASSGRDSTSYEQYF
13	TRBV7-8	CASSRQGNTEAFF
15	TRBV27	CASSPGTLGNQPQHF
14	TRBV15	CATSTDRAGGELFF
16	TRBV5-1	CASRGIQDSYQETQYF
12	TRBV28	CASSRTTDTQYF
13	TRBV6-5	CASSYDRAYEQYF
14	TRBV6-5	CASSRSSSYNEQFF
14	TRBV5-1	CASSPRGAYNEQFF
15	TRBV28	CASSGSDSLNTEAFF
14	TRBV7-9	CASSFHRMNTEAFF
14	TRBV11-2	CASSLMTGDYGYTF
15	TRBV27	CASSFRAGLRDGYTF
12	TRBV29-1	CSVLTYQETQYF
15	TRBV28	CASSSGLEVGQPQHF
15	TRBV5-1	CASSFQREGWETQYF